Below are 19 T cell receptor beta chains sequenced from a single sample in a study of blood T cells in healthy people across ages. Combining a sample-barcoded 5' primer with a J-beta primer mix, a second PCR ran for roughly 6 to 11 cycles. TCRdb analysed the 5' RACE reads with MiXCR anew, one entry per CDR3 protein. Seen here are about 800,000 distinct CDR3 sequences, 20% to 25% observed once, and the top ten hold 3.7%. This sample also belongs to another study, concerning T cells of mothers and their children.

The sample comprised blood. The receptors here all came from a boy younger than 18 in good health.

The V call is TRBV29-1, the J call TRBJ2-7; D remains ambiguous. CDR1 is SQVTM and CDR2 is ANQGSEA in the germline V gene. This CDR3 comprises 12 residues. The V end lost 6 bases, the J end lost 7 bases, and 16 bases lay between the germline ends. The CDR3 is CSVAGFAREQYF. The DNA for the CDR3 is TGCAGCGTGGCCGGATTCGCGAGAGAGCAGTACTTC.

This clonotype showed up just a few times. The rearrangement uses TRBV6-2 or TRBV6-3 and TRBJ1-1; D is undetermined. Germline CDR1 reads MNHEY; CDR2 reads SVGEGT. Between the trimmed V and J ends, which lost 0 bases and 6 bases, there was a span of 11 bases. This CDR3 has 14 amino acids. The CDR3 region is CASSYSESTPEAFF. The CDR3 nucleotides are TGTGCCAGCAGTTACTCGGAGTCAACCCCTGAAGCTTTCTTT.

The CDR3 reads CASSQDNFAYEQYF. The DNA for the CDR3 is TGCGCCAGCAGCCAAGACAACTTCGCCTACGAGCAGTACTTC. The genes are TRBV4-3 and TRBJ2-7, with no clear D. The V gene lost 0 bases and the J gene lost 2 bases, with 8 bases spanning the gap. The CDR3 covers 14 residues. The germline V gene has CDR1 LGHNA and CDR2 YSLEER.

This rearrangement joins TRBV7-2 to TRBJ2-1, with D possibly matching TRBD2 (6 bases). The CDR3 runs 14 residues. Looked up from germline, CDR1 is SGHTA and CDR2 is FQGNSA. The V and J ends lost 5 bases and 14 bases respectively, with 22 bases between them. The CDR3 reads CASSPRGGLGVEFF. The CDR3, as DNA: TGTGCCAGCAGCCCGCGGGGAGGTTTGGGGGTCGAGTTCTTC.

The V gene is TRBV30, the J gene TRBJ2-5, with 8 nucleotides matching TRBD2. This CDR3 is 13 amino acids long. V lost 1 base, J lost 9 bases, and 7 bases stayed unmatched. Germline CDR1 GTSNPN, CDR2 SVGIG (reference sequence). The CDR3 region is CAWSGRGDGAQYF. CDR3 DNA: TGTGCCTGGAGTGGGCGGGGGGACGGGGCCCAGTACTTC.

The CDR3 loop is CASSLSVGGTQYF. The CDR3, as DNA: TGTGCCAGCAGTTTATCGGTGGGCGGGACCCAGTACTTC. The chain is built from TRBV12-3 or TRBV12-4 and TRBJ2-5, with D unclear. The V and J ends lost 2 bases and 7 bases respectively, with 11 bases between them. The CDR3 extends over 13 amino acids.

This clonotype occurred a few times. The chain couples TRBV29-1 to TRBJ2-7; a weak D match, TRBD1 (5 bases). The V gene lost 5 bases and the J gene lost 0 bases, with 8 bases spanning the gap. Germline V gene lookup returns CDR1 SQVTM and CDR2 ANQGSEA. This CDR3 has 12 amino acids. The CDR3 spells CSVTGYSYEQYF. The CDR3 nucleotides read TGCAGCGTTACAGGTTACTCCTACGAGCAGTACTTC.

The sample holds a few counts of this clonotype. The chain uses TRBV28 and TRBJ2-7, with TRBD2 as a possible D gene (5 bases). V lost 1 base and J lost 8, with 18 bases in between. Germline V gives CDR1 MDHEN, CDR2 SYDVKM. CDR3 length equals 15 residues. CDR3 bases: TGTGCCAGCAGTTTATATCGGGGTAGTACAACCAAGCAGTACTTC. This gives the protein CASSLYRGSTTKQYF.

This clonotype was seen a few times. J is TRBJ1-1 and V is TRBV28, with 8 bases that match TRBD1. J gave up 1 base and V 6 bases, and 4 bases lay outside the gene matches. CDR3 size: 14 residues. Germline V CDR1 and CDR2: MDHEN, SYDVKM. CDR3 nucleotide sequence: TGTGCCAGCAGCCGGGACAGGAGGAACACTGAAGCTTTCTTT. Translating gives CASSRDRRNTEAFF.

A single count supports this clonotype. The gene calls are TRBV20-1 and TRBJ1-1; 8 bases match TRBD1. Germline V gene data show CDR1 as DFQATT and CDR2 as SNEGSKA (reference sequence). The CDR3 totals 13 residues. Trimming took 3 bases from V and 2 from J; bases not matched to a gene: 2. CDR3 bases: TGCAGTGCTAGGGGACAGGAAAACACTGAAGCTTTCTTT. Its protein is CSARGQENTEAFF.

This clonotype has just a few counts. The CDR3 spells CAWSRIVEQYF. The CDR3 DNA reads as TGTGCCTGGAGCCGGATAGTAGAGCAGTACTTC. This chain uses TRBV30 with TRBJ2-7; no definite D call. The germline V gene has CDR1 GTSNPN and CDR2 SVGIG (reference sequence). V was trimmed by 3 bases and J by 7 bases, leaving 10 bases between them. The CDR3 loop spans 11 amino acids.

J is TRBJ2-1 and V is TRBV29-1; D could derive from TRBD1 or TRBD2 (5 bases each). The V gene's germline CDR1 is SQVTM and CDR2 ANQGSEA. The CDR3 totals 15 residues. V was clipped by 6 bases and J by 4 bases, with 19 bases between them. DNA of the CDR3: TGCAGCGTGGATAGACGGGGCCGAGAGTACAATGAGCAGTTCTTC. Its protein product is CSVDRRGREYNEQFF.

For the CDR3, the DNA is TGTGCCACCAGTGATTTGTCGGGAGGGCGGAATGAGCAGTTCTTC. Its translation: CATSDLSGGRNEQFF. The J gene is TRBJ2-1, the V gene TRBV24-1; 8 bases align to TRBD2. The CDR3 has 15 residues. V lost 0 bases to trimming and J lost 7 bases; unmatched junction nucleotides: 4. Germline-derived CDR1 and CDR2 are KGHDR and SFDVKD.

This chain joins TRBV28 and TRBJ2-3; D perhaps matches TRBD2 (6 bases). Germline lookup yields CDR1 MDHEN and CDR2 SYDVKM. Trimming removed 4 bases from V and 3 bases from J, with 14 bases in between. This CDR3 comprises 15 residues. This CDR3 is CASSSGTFTTDTQYF. CDR3 coding DNA: TGTGCCAGCAGTTCCGGGACTTTTACTACAGATACGCAGTATTTT.

The chain employs TRBV9 and TRBJ2-4; 7 nucleotides match TRBD1. V was pared by 0 bases and J by 6 bases, with 3 bases of the junction left unmatched. The CDR3 totals 14 residues. CDR1 and CDR2 (germline): SGDLS, YYNGEE. The CDR3 spells CASSVEGQTNIQYF. In nucleotides, the CDR3 is TGTGCCAGCAGCGTAGAGGGACAGACAAACATTCAGTACTTC.

The J gene is TRBJ2-7, the V gene TRBV20-1, with a weak D call TRBD1 (5 bases). The CDR3 totals 15 residues. Trimming removed 0 bases from V and 1 base from J, with 13 bases in between. Germline CDR1 and CDR2: DFQATT and SNEGSKA (reference sequence). The CDR3 DNA follows: TGCAGTGCTAGAGATGGTCCAGGGTTTTCCTACGAGCAGTACTTC. It is translated as CSARDGPGFSYEQYF.

This sequence joins TRBV4-1 and TRBJ2-3; TRBD2 is a possible D gene (6 bases). Trimming took 4 bases from V and 0 from J, leaving 11 bases between them. Germline CDR1 MGHRA, CDR2 YSYEKL. The CDR3 runs to 15 residues. The CDR3 DNA follows: TGCGCCAGCAGCCTACGGGAGACTAGCACAGATACGCAGTATTTT. Translated, it gives CASSLRETSTDTQYF.

A word on this clonotype: The CDR3 does not close with the conserved phenylalanine or tryptophan, likely indicating a read error. The V gene is TRBV6-2 or TRBV6-3, the J gene TRBJ2-7, with D possibly being TRBD1 (5 bases). Per the germline V gene, CDR1 is MNHEY and CDR2 is SVGEGT. The CDR3 sequence is 11 residues long. V was trimmed by 10 bases and J by 3 bases, leaving 10 bases between them. The CDR3 coding sequence is TGTGCCACCGGACATGGCTACGAGCAGTACCTC. Translating it yields CATGHGYEQYL.

This clonotype occurred a few times. The chain employs TRBV2 and TRBJ1-1; D ambiguous. Germline CDR1 and CDR2: SNHLY and FYNNEI. Trimming shortened V by 2 bases and J by 4 bases, and 8 bases separated the two germline ends. The CDR3 is made up of 13 amino acids. CDR3 residues: CASSERRGTEAFF. The CDR3 DNA sequence: TGTGCCAGCAGTGAAAGGCGGGGCACTGAAGCTTTCTTT.